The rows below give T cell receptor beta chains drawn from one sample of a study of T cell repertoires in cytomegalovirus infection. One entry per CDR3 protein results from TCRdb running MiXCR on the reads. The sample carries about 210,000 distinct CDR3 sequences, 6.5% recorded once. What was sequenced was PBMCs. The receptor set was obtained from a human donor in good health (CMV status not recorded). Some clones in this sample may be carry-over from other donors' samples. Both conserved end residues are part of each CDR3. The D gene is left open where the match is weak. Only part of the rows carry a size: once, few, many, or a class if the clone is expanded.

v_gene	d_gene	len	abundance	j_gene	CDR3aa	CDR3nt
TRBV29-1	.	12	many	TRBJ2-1	CSVERVRNEQFF	TGCAGCGTTGAACGTGTCAGGAATGAGCAGTTCTTC
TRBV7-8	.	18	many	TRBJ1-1	CASSLGGSSWGLNTEAFF	TGTGCCAGCAGCTTAGGAGGTTCATCTTGGGGGCTGAACACTGAAGCTTTCTTT
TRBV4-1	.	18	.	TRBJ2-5	CASSQDLRGGSREETQYF	TGCGCCAGCAGCCAAGATCTTCGAGGCGGTTCTCGGGAAGAGACCCAGTACTTC
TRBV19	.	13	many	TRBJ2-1	CASSMGSLVEQFF	TGTGCCAGTAGTATGGGATCGCTTGTAGAGCAGTTCTTC
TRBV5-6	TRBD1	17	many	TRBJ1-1	CASSLGLTGGMNTEAFF	TGTGCCAGCAGCTTGGGACTGACAGGGGGCATGAACACTGAAGCTTTCTTT
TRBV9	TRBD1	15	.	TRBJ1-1	CASSAEGTGGTEAFF	TGTGCCAGCAGCGCCGAAGGGACAGGGGGCACTGAAGCTTTCTTT
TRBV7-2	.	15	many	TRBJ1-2	CASSLAASLAGGYTF	TGTGCCAGCAGCTTAGCCGCCTCGCTAGCGGGTGGCTACACCTTC
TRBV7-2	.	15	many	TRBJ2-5	CASNYQGGGQETQYF	TGTGCCAGCAACTACCAGGGGGGGGGCCAAGAGACCCAGTACTTC
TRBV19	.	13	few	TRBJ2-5	CASSIAGEETQYF	TGTGCCAGTAGTATTGCAGGGGAGGAGACCCAGTACTTC
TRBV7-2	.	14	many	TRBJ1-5	CASSFKDSNQPQHF	TGTGCCAGCAGCTTCAAGGATAGCAATCAGCCCCAGCATTTT
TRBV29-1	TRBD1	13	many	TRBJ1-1	CSVDRAPNTEAFF	TGCAGCGTGGACAGGGCCCCGAACACTGAAGCTTTCTTT
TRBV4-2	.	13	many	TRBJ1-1	CASSQDRNTEAFF	TGTGCCAGCAGCCAAGATCGGAACACTGAAGCTTTCTTT
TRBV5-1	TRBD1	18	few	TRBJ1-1	CASSPYQVQGGLKTEAFF	TGCGCCAGCAGCCCGTACCAAGTTCAGGGGGGGCTAAAGACTGAAGCTTTCTTT
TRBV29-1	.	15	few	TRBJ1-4	CSVRGTGPTNEKLFF	TGCAGCGTCCGCGGGACGGGACCAACTAATGAAAAACTGTTTTTT
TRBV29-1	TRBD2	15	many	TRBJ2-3	CSVALSRGGSDTQYF	TGCAGCGTTGCCCTCTCGCGGGGGGGCTCAGATACGCAGTATTTT
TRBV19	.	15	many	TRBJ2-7	CASSPGFGGTYEQYF	TGTGCCAGTAGCCCGGGTTTTGGGGGAACCTACGAGCAGTACTTC
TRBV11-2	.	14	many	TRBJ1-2	CASSLGIPALNHTF	TGTGCCAGCAGCTTAGGGATACCGGCCCTGAATCACACCTTC
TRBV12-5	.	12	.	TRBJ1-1	CASALHGMGAFF	TGTGCTAGTGCCCTACACGGAATGGGAGCTTTCTTT
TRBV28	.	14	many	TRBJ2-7	CASSINRAAYEQYF	TGTGCCAGCAGTATCAACAGGGCTGCCTACGAGCAGTACTTC
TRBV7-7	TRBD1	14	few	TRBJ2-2	CASSRRQGVGELFF	TGTGCTAGCAGCAGACGGCAGGGGGTAGGGGAGCTGTTTTTT
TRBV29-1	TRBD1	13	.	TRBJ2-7	CSVRDRGSYEQYF	TGCAGCGTAAGGGACAGGGGGTCCTACGAGCAGTACTTC
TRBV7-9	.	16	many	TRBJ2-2	CASSQYDRPNTGELFF	TGTGCCAGCAGCCAATACGACCGACCGAACACCGGGGAGCTGTTTTTT
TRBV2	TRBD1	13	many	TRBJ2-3	CASIKDREDTQYF	TGTGCCAGCATTAAGGACAGGGAGGATACGCAGTATTTT
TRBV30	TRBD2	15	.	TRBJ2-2	CARAQTRGSTGELFF	TGTGCCCGGGCCCAAACGCGGGGGAGCACCGGGGAGCTGTTTTTT
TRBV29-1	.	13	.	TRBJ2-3	CSVGSAWTDTQYF	TGCAGCGTAGGGTCGGCGTGGACGGATACGCAGTATTTT
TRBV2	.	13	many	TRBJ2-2	CASIRENTGELFF	TGTGCCAGCATCCGAGAGAACACCGGGGAGCTGTTTTTT
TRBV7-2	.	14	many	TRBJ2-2	CASSLIRMGGELFF	TGTGCCAGCAGCTTAATTAGAATGGGCGGGGAGCTGTTTTTT
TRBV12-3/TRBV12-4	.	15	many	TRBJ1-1	CASSYRTTGNTEAFF	TGTGCCAGCAGTTACCGTACGACAGGGAACACTGAAGCTTTCTTT
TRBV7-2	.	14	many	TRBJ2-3	CASSLDRGVDTQYF	TGTGCCAGCAGCTTAGACCGCGGGGTAGATACGCAGTATTTT
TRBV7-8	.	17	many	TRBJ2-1	CASSLALWTDSYNEQFF	TGTGCCAGCAGCTTAGCTCTGTGGACAGACTCCTACAATGAGCAGTTCTTC
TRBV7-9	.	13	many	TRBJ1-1	CASQPTAGGEAFF	TGTGCCTCCCAGCCGACGGCCGGGGGTGAAGCTTTCTTT
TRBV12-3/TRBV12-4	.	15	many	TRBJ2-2	CASSLKDRRTGELFF	TGTGCCAGCAGTTTAAAGGACAGACGCACCGGGGAGCTGTTTTTT
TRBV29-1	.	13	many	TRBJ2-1	CSQTSGGQGQQFF	TGCAGTCAAACCTCCGGCGGGCAGGGTCAACAGTTCTTC
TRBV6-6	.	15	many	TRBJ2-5	CASSYYKGSGETQYF	TGTGCCAGCAGTTACTACAAGGGGTCGGGGGAGACCCAGTACTTC
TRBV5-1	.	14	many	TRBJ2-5	CASSLGVLGETQYF	TGCGCCAGCAGCTTGGGGGTCCTTGGGGAGACCCAGTACTTC
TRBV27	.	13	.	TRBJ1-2	CASTGRLGHGYTF	TGTGCCAGCACTGGACGGCTTGGCCATGGCTACACCTTC
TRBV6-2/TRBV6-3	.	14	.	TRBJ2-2	CASTPNFVQGELFF	TGTGCCAGCACCCCCAATTTCGTACAGGGGGAGCTGTTTTTT
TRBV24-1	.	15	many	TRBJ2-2	CATSDLKQNTGELFF	TGTGCCACCAGTGATTTGAAACAGAACACCGGGGAGCTGTTTTTT